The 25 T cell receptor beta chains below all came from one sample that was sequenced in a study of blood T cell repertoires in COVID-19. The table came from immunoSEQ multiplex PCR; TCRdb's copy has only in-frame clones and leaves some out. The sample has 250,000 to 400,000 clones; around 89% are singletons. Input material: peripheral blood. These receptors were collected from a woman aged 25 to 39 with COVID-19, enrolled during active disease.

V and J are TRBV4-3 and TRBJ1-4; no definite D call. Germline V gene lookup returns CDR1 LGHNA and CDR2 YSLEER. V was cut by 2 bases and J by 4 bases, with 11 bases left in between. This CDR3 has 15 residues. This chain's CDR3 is CASSQSGGFNEKLFF. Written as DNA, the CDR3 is TGCGCCAGCAGCCAAAGTGGAGGGTTTAATGAAAAACTGTTTTTT.

The CDR3 sequence is CASSYIQGRGTGELFF. DNA for the CDR3: TGTGCCAGCAGTTATATACAGGGGCGAGGCACCGGGGAGCTGTTTTTT. The chain employs TRBV6-6 and TRBJ2-2; the match to TRBD1 covers 7 bases. V lost 3 bases, J lost 4 bases, and 8 bases stayed unmatched. The germline CDR1 and CDR2 sequences are MNHNY and SVGAGI (reference sequence). This CDR3 is 16 amino acids long.

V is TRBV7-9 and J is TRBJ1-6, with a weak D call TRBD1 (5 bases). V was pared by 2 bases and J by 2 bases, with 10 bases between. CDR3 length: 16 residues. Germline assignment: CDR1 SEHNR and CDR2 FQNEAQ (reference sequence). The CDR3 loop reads CASSLRQGPYNSPLHF. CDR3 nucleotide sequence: TGTGCCAGCAGCTTAAGGCAGGGTCCCTATAATTCACCCCTCCACTTT.

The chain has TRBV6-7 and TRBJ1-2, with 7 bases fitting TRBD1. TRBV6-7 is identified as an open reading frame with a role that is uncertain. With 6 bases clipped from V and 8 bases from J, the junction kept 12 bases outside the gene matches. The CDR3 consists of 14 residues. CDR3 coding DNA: TGTGCCAGCAGCGAGTTGACCCTAGGGGGCGGCTACACCTTC. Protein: CASSELTLGGGYTF.

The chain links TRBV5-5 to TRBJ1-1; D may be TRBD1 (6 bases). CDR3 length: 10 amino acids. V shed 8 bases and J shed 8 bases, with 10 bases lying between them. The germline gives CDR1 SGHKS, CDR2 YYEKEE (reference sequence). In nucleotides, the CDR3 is TGTGCCAGTACAGGGACCGAAGCTTTCTTT. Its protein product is CASTGTEAFF.

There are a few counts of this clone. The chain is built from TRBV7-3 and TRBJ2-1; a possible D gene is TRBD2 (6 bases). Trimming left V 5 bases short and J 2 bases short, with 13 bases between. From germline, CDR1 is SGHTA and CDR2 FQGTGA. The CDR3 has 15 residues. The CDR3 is CASSPGGVTYNEQFF. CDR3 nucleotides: TGTGCCAGCAGCCCCGGAGGGGTCACCTACAATGAGCAGTTCTTC.

CDR3 in DNA: TGTGCCAGCAGCCCTGGACAGGATCAGCCCCAGCATTTT. Its translation is CASSPGQDQPQHF. The rearrangement links TRBV7-6 to TRBJ1-5; 7 bases agree with TRBD1. This CDR3 region has 13 residues. Germline V gene lookup returns CDR1 SGHVS and CDR2 FNYEAQ. V dropped 5 bases and J dropped 5; count of bases not matched to a gene: 3.

The CDR3 bases are TGTGCCAGTACCCAAATTCGGGGGGGAACAACGGATGGCTACACCTTC. Its translation is CASTQIRGGTTDGYTF. This chain joins TRBV19 and TRBJ1-2; a possible D gene is TRBD1 (5 bases). CDR3 size: 16 residues. Germline assignment: CDR1 LNHDA and CDR2 SQIVND (reference sequence). V was trimmed by 7 bases and J by 6 bases, leaving 24 bases between them.

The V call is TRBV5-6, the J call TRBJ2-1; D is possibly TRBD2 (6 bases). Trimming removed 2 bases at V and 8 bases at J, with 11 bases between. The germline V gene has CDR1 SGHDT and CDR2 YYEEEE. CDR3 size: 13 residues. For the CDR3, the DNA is TGTGCCAGCAGCTTCGGCCCGGGGGATGAGCAGTTCTTC. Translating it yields CASSFGPGDEQFF.

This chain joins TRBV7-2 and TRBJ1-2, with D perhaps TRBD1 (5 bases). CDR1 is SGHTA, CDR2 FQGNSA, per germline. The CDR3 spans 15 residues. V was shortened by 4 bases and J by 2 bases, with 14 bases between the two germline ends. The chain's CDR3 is CASSSGRGGNYGYTF. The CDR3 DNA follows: TGTGCCAGCAGCTCCGGAAGGGGAGGAAACTATGGCTACACCTTC. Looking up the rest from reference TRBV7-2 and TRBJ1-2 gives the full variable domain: GAGVSQSPSNKVTEKGKDVELRCDPISGHTALYWYRQSLGQGLEFLIYFQGNSAPDKSGLPSDRFSAERTGGSVSTLTIQRTQQEDSAVYLCASSSGRGGNYGYTFGSGTRLTVV.

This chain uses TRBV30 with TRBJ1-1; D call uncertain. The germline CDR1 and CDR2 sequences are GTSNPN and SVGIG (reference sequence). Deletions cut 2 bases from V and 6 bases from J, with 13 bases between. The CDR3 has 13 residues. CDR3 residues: CAWSRSERAEAFF. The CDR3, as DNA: TGTGCCTGGAGTAGGAGTGAGAGGGCTGAAGCTTTCTTT.

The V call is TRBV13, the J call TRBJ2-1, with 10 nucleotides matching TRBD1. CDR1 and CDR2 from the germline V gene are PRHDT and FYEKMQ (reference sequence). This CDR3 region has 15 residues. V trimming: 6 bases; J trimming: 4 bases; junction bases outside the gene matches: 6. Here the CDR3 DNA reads TGTGCCAGCAGGGGACGGGACAGGGGTTACAATGAGCAGTTCTTC. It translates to CASRGRDRGYNEQFF. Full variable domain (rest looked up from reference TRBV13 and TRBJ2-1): AAGVIQSPRHLIKEKRETATLKCYPIPRHDTVYWYQQGPGQDPQFLISFYEKMQSDKGSIPDRFSAQQFSDYHSELNMSSLELGDSALYFCASRGRDRGYNEQFFGPGTRLTVL.

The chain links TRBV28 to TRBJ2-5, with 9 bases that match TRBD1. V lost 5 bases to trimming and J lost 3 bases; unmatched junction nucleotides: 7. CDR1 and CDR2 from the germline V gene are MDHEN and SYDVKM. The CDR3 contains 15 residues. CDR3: CASSLPGTGKETQYF. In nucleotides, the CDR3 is TGTGCCAGCAGTCTCCCCGGGACAGGGAAAGAGACCCAGTACTTC.

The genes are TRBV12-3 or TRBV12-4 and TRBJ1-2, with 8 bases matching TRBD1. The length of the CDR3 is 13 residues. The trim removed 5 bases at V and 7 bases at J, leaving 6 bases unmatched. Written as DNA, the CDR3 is TGTGCCAGCAGTCAGGGGGCTGGGGGTGGCTACACCTTC. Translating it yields CASSQGAGGGYTF.

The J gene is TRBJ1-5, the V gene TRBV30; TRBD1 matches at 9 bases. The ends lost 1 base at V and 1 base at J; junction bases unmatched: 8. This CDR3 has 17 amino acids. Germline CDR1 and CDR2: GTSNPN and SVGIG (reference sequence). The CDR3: CAWSAGTGTSSNQPQHF. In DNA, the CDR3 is TGTGCCTGGAGTGCCGGGACAGGGACCTCGAGCAATCAGCCCCAGCATTTT.

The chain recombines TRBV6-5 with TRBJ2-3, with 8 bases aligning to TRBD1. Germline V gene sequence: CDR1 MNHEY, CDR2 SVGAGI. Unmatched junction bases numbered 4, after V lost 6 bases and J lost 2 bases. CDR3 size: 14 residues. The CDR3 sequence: CASSPTGATDTQYF. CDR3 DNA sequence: TGTGCCAGCAGCCCGACAGGGGCCACAGATACGCAGTATTTT.

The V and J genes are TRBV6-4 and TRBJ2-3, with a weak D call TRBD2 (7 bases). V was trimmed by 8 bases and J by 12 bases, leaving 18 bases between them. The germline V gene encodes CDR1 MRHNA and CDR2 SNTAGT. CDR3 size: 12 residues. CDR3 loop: CASESPGGRQYF. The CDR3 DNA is TGTGCCAGCGAGTCCCCCGGGGGGCGCCAGTATTTT.

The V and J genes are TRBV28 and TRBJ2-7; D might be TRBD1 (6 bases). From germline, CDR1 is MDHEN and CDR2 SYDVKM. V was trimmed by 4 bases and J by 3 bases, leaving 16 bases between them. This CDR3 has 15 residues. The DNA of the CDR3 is TGTGCCAGCAGTTCTCCTGGGGCAGGGGTCTACGAGCAGTACGTC. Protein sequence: CASSSPGAGVYEQYV.

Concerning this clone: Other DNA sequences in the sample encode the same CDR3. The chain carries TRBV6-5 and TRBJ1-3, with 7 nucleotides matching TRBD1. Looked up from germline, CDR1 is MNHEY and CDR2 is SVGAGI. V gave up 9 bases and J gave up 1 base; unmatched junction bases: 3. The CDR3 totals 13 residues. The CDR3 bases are TGTGCCAGTCGACAGGGATCTGGAAACACCATATATTTT. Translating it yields CASRQGSGNTIYF.

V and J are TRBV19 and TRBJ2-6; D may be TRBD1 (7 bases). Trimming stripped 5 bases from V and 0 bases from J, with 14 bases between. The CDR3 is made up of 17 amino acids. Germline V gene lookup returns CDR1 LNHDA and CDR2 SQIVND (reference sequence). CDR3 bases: TGTGCCAGTAGTTTTCAGGGGGGCGTCTCTGGGGCCAACGTCCTGACTTTC. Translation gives CASSFQGGVSGANVLTF.

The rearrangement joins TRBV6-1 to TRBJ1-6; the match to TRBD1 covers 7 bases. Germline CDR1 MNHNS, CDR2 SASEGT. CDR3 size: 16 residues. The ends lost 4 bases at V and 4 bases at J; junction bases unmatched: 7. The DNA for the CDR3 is TGTGCCAGCAGTGCCGCAGGGGGTGTTTATAATTCACCCCTCCACTTT. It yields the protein CASSAAGGVYNSPLHF.

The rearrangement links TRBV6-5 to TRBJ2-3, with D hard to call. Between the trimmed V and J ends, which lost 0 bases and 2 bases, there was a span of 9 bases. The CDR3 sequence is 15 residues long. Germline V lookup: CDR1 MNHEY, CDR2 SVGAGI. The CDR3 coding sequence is TGTGCCAGCAGTTACTCGATTGAGTACACAGATACGCAGTATTTT. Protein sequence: CASSYSIEYTDTQYF.

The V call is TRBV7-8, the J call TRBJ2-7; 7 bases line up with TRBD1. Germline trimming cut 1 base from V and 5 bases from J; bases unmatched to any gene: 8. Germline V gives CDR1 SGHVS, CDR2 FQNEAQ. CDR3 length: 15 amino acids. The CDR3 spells CASSLDVTGIDEQYF. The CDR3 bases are TGTGCCAGCAGCTTAGACGTGACAGGGATAGACGAGCAGTACTTC.

The CDR3 sequence is CASSRTWVDYGYTF. DNA for the CDR3: TGCGCCAGCTCGAGGACTTGGGTTGACTATGGCTACACCTTC. The chain combines TRBV4-1 with TRBJ1-2; D gene uncertain. Germline V gene sequence: CDR1 MGHRA, CDR2 YSYEKL. The CDR3 sequence is 14 residues long. V lost 8 bases and J 3 bases, leaving 16 bases between the germline ends.

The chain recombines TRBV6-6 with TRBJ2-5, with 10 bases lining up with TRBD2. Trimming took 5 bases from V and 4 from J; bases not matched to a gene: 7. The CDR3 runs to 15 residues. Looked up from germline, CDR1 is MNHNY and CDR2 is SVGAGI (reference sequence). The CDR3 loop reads CASSPSLAGAETQYF. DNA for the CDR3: TGTGCCAGCAGTCCCAGCCTAGCGGGGGCAGAGACCCAGTACTTC.